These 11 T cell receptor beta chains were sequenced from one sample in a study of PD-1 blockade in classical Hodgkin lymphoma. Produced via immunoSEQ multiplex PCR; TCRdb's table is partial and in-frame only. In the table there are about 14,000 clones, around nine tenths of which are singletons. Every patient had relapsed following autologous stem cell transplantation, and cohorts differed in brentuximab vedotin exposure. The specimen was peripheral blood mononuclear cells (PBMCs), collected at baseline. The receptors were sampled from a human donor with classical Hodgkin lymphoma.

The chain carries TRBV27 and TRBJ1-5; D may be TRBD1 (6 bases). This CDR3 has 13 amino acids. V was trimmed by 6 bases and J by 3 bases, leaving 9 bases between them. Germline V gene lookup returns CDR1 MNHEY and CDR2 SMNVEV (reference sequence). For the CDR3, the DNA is TGTGCCAGCAGGGACAGTTCCAATCAGCCCCAGCATTTT. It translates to CASRDSSNQPQHF.

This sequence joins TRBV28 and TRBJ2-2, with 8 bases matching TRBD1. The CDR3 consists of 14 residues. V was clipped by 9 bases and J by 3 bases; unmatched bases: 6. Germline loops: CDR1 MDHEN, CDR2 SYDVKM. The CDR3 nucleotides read TGTGCCAGTTCCAGGGGGCGCTACACCGGGGAGCTGTTTTTT. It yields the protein CASSRGRYTGELFF.

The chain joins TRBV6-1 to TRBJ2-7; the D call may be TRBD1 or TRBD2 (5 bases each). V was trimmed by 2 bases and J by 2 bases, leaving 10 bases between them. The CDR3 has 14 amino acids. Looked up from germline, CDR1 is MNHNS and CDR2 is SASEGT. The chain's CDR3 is CASSEYQGAYEQYF. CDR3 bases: TGTGCCAGCAGTGAATATCAGGGAGCCTACGAGCAGTACTTC.

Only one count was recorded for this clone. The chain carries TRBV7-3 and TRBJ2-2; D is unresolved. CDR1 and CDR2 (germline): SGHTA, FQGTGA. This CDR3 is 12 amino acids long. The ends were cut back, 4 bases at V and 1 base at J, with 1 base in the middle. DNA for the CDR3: TGTGCCAGCAGCTGGAACACCGGGGAGCTGTTTTTT. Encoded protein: CASSWNTGELFF.

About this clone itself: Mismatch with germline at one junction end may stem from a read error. In DNA, the CDR3 is TGTGCTAGCAGCGCGACTAGCGGGGGGAACAATGAGCAGTTCTTC. Translating gives CASSATSGGNNEQFF. The V and J genes are TRBV7-7 and TRBJ2-1, with 13 bases identical to TRBD2. This CDR3 has 15 amino acids. The germline gives CDR1 SSHAT, CDR2 FNYEAQ (reference sequence).

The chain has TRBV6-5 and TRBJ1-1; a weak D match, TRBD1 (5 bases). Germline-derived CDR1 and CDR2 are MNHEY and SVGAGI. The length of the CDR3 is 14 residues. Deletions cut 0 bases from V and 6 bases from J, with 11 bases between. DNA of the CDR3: TGTGCCAGCAGTTACTCATGGGGGTTGGCTGAAGCTTTCTTT. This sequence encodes CASSYSWGLAEAFF.

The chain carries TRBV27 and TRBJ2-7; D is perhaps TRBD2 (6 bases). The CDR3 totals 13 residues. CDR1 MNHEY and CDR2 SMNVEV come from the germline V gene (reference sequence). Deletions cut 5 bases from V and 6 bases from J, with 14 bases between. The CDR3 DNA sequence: TGTGCCAGCAGTCTGAGACTAGAACGCGAGCAGTACTTC. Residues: CASSLRLEREQYF.

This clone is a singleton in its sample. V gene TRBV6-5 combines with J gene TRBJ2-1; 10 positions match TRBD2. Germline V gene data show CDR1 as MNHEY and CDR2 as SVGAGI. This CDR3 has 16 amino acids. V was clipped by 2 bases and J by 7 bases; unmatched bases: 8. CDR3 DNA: TGTGCCAGCAGTTACGCTAGCGGGAGTTCAGTAAATGAGCAGTTCTTC. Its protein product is CASSYASGSSVNEQFF.

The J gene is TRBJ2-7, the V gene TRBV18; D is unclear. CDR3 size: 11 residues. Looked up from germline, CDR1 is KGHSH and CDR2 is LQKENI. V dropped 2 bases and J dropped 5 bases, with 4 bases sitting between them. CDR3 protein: CASSPRDEQYF. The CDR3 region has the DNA TGTGCCAGCTCACCAAGAGACGAGCAGTACTTC.

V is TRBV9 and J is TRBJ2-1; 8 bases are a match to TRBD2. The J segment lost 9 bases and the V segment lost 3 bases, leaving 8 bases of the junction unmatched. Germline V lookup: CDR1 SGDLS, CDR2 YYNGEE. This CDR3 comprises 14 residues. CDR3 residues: CASSAGGATSEQFF. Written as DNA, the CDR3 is TGTGCCAGCAGCGCGGGAGGGGCTACAAGTGAGCAGTTCTTC.

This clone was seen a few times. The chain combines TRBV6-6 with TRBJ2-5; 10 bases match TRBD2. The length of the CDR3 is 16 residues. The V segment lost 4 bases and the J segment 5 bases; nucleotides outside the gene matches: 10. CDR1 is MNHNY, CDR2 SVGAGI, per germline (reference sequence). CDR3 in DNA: TGTGCCAGCAGTTCCCGAGCGGGGGGGAGGATGGAGACCCAGTACTTC. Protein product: CASSSRAGGRMETQYF.